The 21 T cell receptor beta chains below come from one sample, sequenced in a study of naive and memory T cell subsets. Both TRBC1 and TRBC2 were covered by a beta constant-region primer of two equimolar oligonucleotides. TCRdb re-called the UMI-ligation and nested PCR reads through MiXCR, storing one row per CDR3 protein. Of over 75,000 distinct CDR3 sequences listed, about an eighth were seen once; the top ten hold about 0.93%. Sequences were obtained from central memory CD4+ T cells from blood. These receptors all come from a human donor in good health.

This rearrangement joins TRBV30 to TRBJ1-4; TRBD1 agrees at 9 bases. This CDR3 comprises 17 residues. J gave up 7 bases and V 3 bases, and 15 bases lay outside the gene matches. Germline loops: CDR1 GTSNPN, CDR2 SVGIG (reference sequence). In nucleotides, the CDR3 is TGTGCCTGGAGCGGAGTGGACAGGGGAGGCACGCGTGAAAAACTGTTTTTT. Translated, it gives CAWSGVDRGGTREKLFF.

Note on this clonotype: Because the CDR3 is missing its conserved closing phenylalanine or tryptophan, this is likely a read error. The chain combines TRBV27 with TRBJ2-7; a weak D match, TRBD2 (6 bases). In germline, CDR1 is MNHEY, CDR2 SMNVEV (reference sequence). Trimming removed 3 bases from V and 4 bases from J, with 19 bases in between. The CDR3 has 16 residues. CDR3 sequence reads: CASSFWVSGAVYEQYI. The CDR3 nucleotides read TGTGCCAGCAGTTTCTGGGTTTCGGGAGCAGTGTACGAGCAGTACATC.

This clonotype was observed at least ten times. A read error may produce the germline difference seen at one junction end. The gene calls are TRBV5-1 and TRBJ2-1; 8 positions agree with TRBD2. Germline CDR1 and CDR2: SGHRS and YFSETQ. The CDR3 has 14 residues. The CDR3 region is CASSEETSAGRRIF. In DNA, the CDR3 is TGCGCCAGCAGCGAAGAGACTAGCGCCGGCCGGAGAATCTTC.

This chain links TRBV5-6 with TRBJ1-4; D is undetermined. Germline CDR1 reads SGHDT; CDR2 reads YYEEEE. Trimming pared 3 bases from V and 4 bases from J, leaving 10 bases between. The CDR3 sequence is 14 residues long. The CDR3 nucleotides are TGTGCCAGCAGCTGGAGCCAGATTAATGAAAAACTGTTTTTT. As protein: CASSWSQINEKLFF.

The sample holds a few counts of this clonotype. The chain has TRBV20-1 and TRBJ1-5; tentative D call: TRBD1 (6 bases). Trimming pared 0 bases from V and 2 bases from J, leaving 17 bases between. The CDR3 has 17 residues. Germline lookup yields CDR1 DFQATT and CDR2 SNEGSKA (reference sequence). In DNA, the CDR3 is TGCAGTGCTAGAGATCCTTCCAGGGGAGACGGCAATCAGCCCCAGCATTTT. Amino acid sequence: CSARDPSRGDGNQPQHF.

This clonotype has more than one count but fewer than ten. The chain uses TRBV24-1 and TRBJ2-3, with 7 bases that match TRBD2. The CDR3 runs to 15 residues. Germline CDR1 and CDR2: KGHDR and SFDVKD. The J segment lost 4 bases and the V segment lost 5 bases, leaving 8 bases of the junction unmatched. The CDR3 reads CATSGTGGGADTQYF. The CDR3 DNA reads TGTGCCACCAGTGGAACGGGAGGAGGGGCAGATACGCAGTATTTT.

CDR3 DNA: TGCAGCGTTGAAATTCGGCGGGAGAGGTATTTT. It is translated as CSVEIRRERYF. The chain uses TRBV29-1 and TRBJ2-3, with 7 positions matching TRBD2. The CDR3 has 11 residues. The germline V gene encodes CDR1 SQVTM and CDR2 ANQGSEA. J was trimmed by 14 bases and V by 2 bases; bases with no gene match: 7.

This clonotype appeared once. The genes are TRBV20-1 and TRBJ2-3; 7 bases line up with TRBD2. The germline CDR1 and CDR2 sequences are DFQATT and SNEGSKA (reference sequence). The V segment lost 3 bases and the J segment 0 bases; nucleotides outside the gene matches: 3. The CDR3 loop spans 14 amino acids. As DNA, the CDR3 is TGCAGTGCTAGTGGGAGGGACAGCACAGATACGCAGTATTTT. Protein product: CSASGRDSTDTQYF.

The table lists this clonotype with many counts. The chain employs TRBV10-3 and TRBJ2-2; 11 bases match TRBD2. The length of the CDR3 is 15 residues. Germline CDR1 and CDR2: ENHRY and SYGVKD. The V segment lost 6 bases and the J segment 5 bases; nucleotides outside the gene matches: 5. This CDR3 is CAIRGRLAGTGELFF. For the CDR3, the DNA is TGTGCCATCAGGGGCAGACTAGCGGGAACCGGGGAGCTGTTTTTT.

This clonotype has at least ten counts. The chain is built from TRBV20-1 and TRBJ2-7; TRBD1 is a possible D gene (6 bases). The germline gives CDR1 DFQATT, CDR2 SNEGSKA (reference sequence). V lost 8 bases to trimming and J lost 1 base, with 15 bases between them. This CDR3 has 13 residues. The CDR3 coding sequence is TGCAGTCTCCGACAGGAAGGATCCTACGAGCAGTACTTC. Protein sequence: CSLRQEGSYEQYF.

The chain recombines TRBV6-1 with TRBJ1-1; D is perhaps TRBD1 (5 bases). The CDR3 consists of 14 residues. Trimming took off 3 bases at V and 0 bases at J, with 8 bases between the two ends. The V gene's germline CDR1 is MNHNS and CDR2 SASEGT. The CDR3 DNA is TGTGCCAGCAGTGAGGTAGGGGTGAACACTGAAGCTTTCTTT. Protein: CASSEVGVNTEAFF.

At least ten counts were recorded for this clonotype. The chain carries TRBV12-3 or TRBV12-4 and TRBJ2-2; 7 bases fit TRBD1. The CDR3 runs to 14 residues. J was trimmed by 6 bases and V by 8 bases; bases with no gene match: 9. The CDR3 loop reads CASGVGQGAGELFF. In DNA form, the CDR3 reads TGTGCCAGCGGTGTTGGTCAGGGGGCCGGGGAGCTGTTTTTT.

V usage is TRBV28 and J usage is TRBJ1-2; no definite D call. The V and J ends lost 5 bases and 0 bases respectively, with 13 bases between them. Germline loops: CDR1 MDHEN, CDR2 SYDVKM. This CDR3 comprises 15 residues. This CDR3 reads CASSLYRVSNYGYTF. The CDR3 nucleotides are TGTGCCAGCAGTCTCTACAGAGTCTCTAACTATGGCTACACCTTC.

CDR3 region: CASRTGTPEEQFF. The DNA of the CDR3 is TGTGCCAGCAGAACGGGGACTCCGGAGGAGCAGTTCTTC. The chain has TRBV28 and TRBJ2-1; a weak D match, TRBD2 (6 bases). The CDR3 has 13 amino acids. V was pared by 6 bases and J by 10 bases, with 16 bases between. Germline loops: CDR1 MDHEN, CDR2 SYDVKM.

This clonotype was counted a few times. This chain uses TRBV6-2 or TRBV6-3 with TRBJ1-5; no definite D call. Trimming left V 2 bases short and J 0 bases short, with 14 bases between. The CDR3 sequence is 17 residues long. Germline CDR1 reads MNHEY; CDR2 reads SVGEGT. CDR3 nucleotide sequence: TGTGCCAGCAGTTACACGACCGCGATCGGTAGCAATCAGCCCCAGCATTTT. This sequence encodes CASSYTTAIGSNQPQHF.

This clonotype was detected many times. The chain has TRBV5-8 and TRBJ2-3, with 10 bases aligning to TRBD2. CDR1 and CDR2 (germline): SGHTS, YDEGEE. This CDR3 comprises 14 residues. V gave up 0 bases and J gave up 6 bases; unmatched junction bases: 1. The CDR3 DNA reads TGTGCCAGCAGCTTGGCTAGCGGGAGCGATACGCAGTATTTT. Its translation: CASSLASGSDTQYF.

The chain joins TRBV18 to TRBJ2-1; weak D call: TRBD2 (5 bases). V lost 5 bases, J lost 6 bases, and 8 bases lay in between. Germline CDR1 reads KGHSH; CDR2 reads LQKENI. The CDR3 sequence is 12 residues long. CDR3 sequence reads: CASSTTSNEQFF. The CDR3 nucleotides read TGTGCCAGCTCAACTACTAGCAATGAGCAGTTCTTC.

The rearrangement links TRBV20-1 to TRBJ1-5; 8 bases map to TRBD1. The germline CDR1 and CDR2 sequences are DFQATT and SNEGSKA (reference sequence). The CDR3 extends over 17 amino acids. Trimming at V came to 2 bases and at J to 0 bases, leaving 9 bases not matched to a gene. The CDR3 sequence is CSARRLTGGYSNQPQHF. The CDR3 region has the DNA TGCAGTGCTAGACGCCTTACAGGGGGTTATAGCAATCAGCCCCAGCATTTT.

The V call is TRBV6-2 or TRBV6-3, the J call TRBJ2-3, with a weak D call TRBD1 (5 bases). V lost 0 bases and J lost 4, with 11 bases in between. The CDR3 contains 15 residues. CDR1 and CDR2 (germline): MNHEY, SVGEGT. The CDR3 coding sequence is TGTGCCAGCAGTTACTCGTTGCAGGGTGCAGATACGCAGTATTTT. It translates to CASSYSLQGADTQYF.

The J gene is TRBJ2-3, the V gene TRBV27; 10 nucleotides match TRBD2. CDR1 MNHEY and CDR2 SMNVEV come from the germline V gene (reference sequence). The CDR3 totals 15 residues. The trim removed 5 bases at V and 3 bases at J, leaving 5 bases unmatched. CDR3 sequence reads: CASSEIAGGTDTQYF. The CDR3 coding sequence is TGTGCCAGCAGTGAAATAGCGGGAGGTACAGATACGCAGTATTTT.

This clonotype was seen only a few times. The CDR3 spells CASSFAAQNQPQHF. The CDR3 DNA reads TGTGCCAGCAGTTTCGCTGCCCAGAATCAGCCCCAGCATTTT. The rearrangement joins TRBV12-3 or TRBV12-4 to TRBJ1-5, with unresolved D. V dropped 3 bases and J dropped 4 bases, with 10 bases sitting between them. The CDR3 contains 14 residues.